Many counts were recorded for the clone carrying this TCR beta chain. CDR3 size: 15 residues. This entry belongs to a study of early T cells in non-severe SARS-CoV-2 infection. TCRdb reanalysed the 5' RACE reads using MiXCR and keeps one entry per CDR3 protein. The table lists fewer than 30,000 distinct CDR3 sequences, more than 4% of them singletons, with approximately 15% in the top ten. Sequenced material: whole blood. The clonotype was recovered from an adult who was a healthcare worker with PCR-confirmed SARS-CoV-2 infection or an uninfected control (not recorded which). This rearrangement joins TRBV12-2 to TRBJ2-7; TRBD1 was called by the table and not checked on the DNA. TRBV12-2 is a known pseudogene. The CDR3 sequence: CASRSTGAPLYEQYF. The CDR3 bases are TGTGCAAGTCGCTCGACGGGGGCCCCCCTCTACGAGCAGTACTTC.